A selection of T cell receptor beta chains follows, all from one sample in a study of early T cells in non-severe SARS-CoV-2 infection. Each CDR3 protein is one row after TCRdb ran MiXCR on the 5' RACE reads. The table records roughly 63,000 distinct CDR3 sequences, around 13% of them present only once. The sequenced material came from whole blood. The receptors were gathered from an adult who was a healthcare worker with PCR-confirmed SARS-CoV-2 infection or an uninfected control (not recorded which). Both conserved end residues are trimmed from each CDR3.

V gene: TRBV2; CDR3 protein: ASRGGSLQETQY
V gene: TRBV7-8; CDR3 protein: ASSSRGEGVNSYEQY
V gene: TRBV5-8; CDR3 protein: ASSSGTPNEQF
V gene: TRBV6-2/TRBV6-3; CDR3 protein: ASRPDPHNEQF
V gene: TRBV7-6; CDR3 protein: ASSLAATANTEAF
V gene: TRBV6-2/TRBV6-3; CDR3 protein: ASSYSVGTPYNEQF
V gene: TRBV12-3/TRBV12-4; CDR3 protein: ASSLEGLGQPQH
V gene: TRBV29-1; CDR3 protein: SVEFTGETQY
V gene: TRBV9; CDR3 protein: ASTPSGAVDTYEQY
V gene: TRBV27; CDR3 protein: ASSYTNTDTQY
V gene: TRBV9; CDR3 protein: ASSSSAGLTYEQY
V gene: TRBV11-2; CDR3 protein: ASSLDGSRVSEKLF
V gene: TRBV6-2/TRBV6-3; CDR3 protein: ATRGAREAF
V gene: TRBV21-1; CDR3 protein: ASSKGSRKCCGYT
V gene: TRBV7-2; CDR3 protein: ASSLASISGLAGKTQY
V gene: TRBV11-2; CDR3 protein: ASSAGGGGAYEQY
V gene: TRBV7-7; CDR3 protein: ASSVGTGRSDTQY
V gene: TRBV5-1; CDR3 protein: ASSLEYNEQF
V gene: TRBV29-1; CDR3 protein: SVNSQEETQY
V gene: TRBV6-6; CDR3 protein: ASSYSATGGVEQY
V gene: TRBV2; CDR3 protein: ASRPSRARGDNQPQH
V gene: TRBV7-6; CDR3 protein: ASSLGGTAYEQY
V gene: TRBV5-1; CDR3 protein: ASSLEQAGTIEKLF
V gene: TRBV12-3/TRBV12-4; CDR3 protein: ASSPPRVLNTEAF
V gene: TRBV14; CDR3 protein: ASSQVQGSGGYT
V gene: TRBV7-9; CDR3 protein: ASSPPARGFGTEAF
V gene: TRBV4-3; CDR3 protein: ASSPIDPTVSYGYT
V gene: TRBV2; CDR3 protein: ASRVTGGRQPQH
V gene: TRBV6-5; CDR3 protein: ASSYSRPGEAF
V gene: TRBV5-4; CDR3 protein: ASSLGPAAPYEQY
V gene: TRBV29-1; CDR3 protein: SVRRVSEQF
V gene: TRBV15; CDR3 protein: ATSREGGPAFQQY
V gene: TRBV19; CDR3 protein: ASSMGGEYGYT
V gene: TRBV9; CDR3 protein: TSSEEWGFYGYT
V gene: TRBV4-2; CDR3 protein: ASSQGLLAGALSYEQY
V gene: TRBV20-1; CDR3 protein: SATSYLAKNIQY
V gene: TRBV7-8; CDR3 protein: ASSPNSGTDTYEQY
V gene: TRBV11-2; CDR3 protein: ASRLRAGGSYNEQF
V gene: TRBV2; CDR3 protein: ASRAERVSDTQY
V gene: TRBV10-1; CDR3 protein: ASSVGQNEQF
V gene: TRBV6-5; CDR3 protein: ASSYRVGYEQY
V gene: TRBV4-3; CDR3 protein: ASSQEGTGGNIQY
V gene: TRBV9; CDR3 protein: ASSSRNGDTQY
V gene: TRBV11-2; CDR3 protein: ASSLAWTEYHEQY
V gene: TRBV7-2; CDR3 protein: ASSLAGLSPKLF
V gene: TRBV5-5; CDR3 protein: ASSPRDSRYEQY
V gene: TRBV3-1; CDR3 protein: ASSQGVSSYNEQF
V gene: TRBV2; CDR3 protein: ASRHGANYGYT
V gene: TRBV3-1; CDR3 protein: ASSQPTDSVDYGYT
V gene: TRBV18; CDR3 protein: ASSPGTGELNQPQH
V gene: TRBV20-1; CDR3 protein: SAREDRGSDTQY
V gene: TRBV7-6; CDR3 protein: ASSFAGNNAGELF
V gene: TRBV20-1; CDR3 protein: SARDRGVETQY
V gene: TRBV12-3/TRBV12-4; CDR3 protein: ASSLRAGRDTEAF
V gene: TRBV20-1; CDR3 protein: SAQDWTRSGTQY
V gene: TRBV6-1; CDR3 protein: ASSETVNAGSPLH